These 9 T cell receptor beta chains came from one sample sequenced in a study of cytomegalovirus exposure and HLA in healthy donors. Both 60 Vbeta primers and 13 Jbeta primers went into the PCR. Profiling relied on immunoSEQ multiplex PCR, and the TCRdb table lists in-frame clones only, not all of them. The table has about 120,000 clones, approximately 8.6% seen once. Input material: PBMCs. Every receptor here comes from a woman between 40 and 50 years old in good health and CMV-seropositive.

In DNA, the CDR3 is TGTGCCAGCAGCTTAGAAATACAAGATACGCAGTATTTT. It yields the protein CASSLEIQDTQYF. V gene TRBV7-6 combines with J gene TRBJ2-3; no reliable D call. In germline, CDR1 is SGHVS, CDR2 FNYEAQ. This CDR3 is built from 13 residues. The ends were cut back, 1 base at V and 5 bases at J, with 7 bases in the middle.

This clone was seen a few times. The V call is TRBV7-9, the J call TRBJ2-1, with TRBD2 identical over 10 bases. V was clipped by 10 bases and J by 7 bases; unmatched bases: 19. The CDR3 is made up of 17 amino acids. Per germline, CDR1 SEHNR and CDR2 FQNEAQ (reference sequence). CDR3 DNA: TGTGCCATCCAAAGGTTAGCGGGGGGCTTTCAAGTGAATGAGCAGTTCTTC. It specifies CAIQRLAGGFQVNEQFF.

This clone was seen more than once but under ten times. This rearrangement joins TRBV7-8 to TRBJ1-1, with D hard to call. V gave up 2 bases and J gave up 6 bases, with 13 bases separating them. CDR1 SGHVS and CDR2 FQNEAQ come from the germline V gene. CDR3 length: 14 amino acids. CDR3 residues: CASSLNVGASEAFF. In DNA form, the CDR3 reads TGTGCCAGCAGCTTAAACGTGGGCGCGTCTGAAGCTTTCTTT. Variable domain in full (rest from reference TRBV7-8 and TRBJ1-1): GAGVSQSPRYKVAKRGQDVALRCDPISGHVSLFWYQQALGQGPEFLTYFQNEAQLDKSGLPSDRFFAERPEGSVSTLKIQRTQQEDSAVYLCASSLNVGASEAFFGQGTRLTVV.

This clone has a handful of counts. The chain recombines TRBV5-1 with TRBJ2-7; no clear D gene. Trimming took 3 bases from V and 1 from J, leaving 5 bases between them. This CDR3 is built from 12 residues. The germline V gene has CDR1 SGHRS and CDR2 YFSETQ. The CDR3 DNA sequence: TGCGCCAGCAGCTCCAATTCCTACGAGCAGTACTTC. It translates to CASSSNSYEQYF.

The chain links TRBV7-2 to TRBJ1-5, with 10 bases aligning to TRBD1. The CDR3 has 17 amino acids. Trimming took 5 bases from V and 6 from J; bases not matched to a gene: 13. Germline V CDR1 and CDR2: SGHTA, FQGNSA. As DNA, the CDR3 is TGTGCCAGCAGCGAACAGGTGGGGACAGGGGTTGGTCAGCCCCAGCATTTT. This translates into CASSEQVGTGVGQPQHF.

The rearrangement joins TRBV5-1 to TRBJ1-1, with D perhaps TRBD1 (6 bases). Trimming pared 4 bases from V and 1 base from J, leaving 11 bases between. This CDR3 has 14 residues. CDR1 is SGHRS, CDR2 YFSETQ, per germline. CDR3: CASSLDSTNTEAFF. The CDR3, as DNA: TGCGCCAGCAGCCTGGACAGTACGAACACTGAAGCTTTCTTT.

This chain uses TRBV6-6 with TRBJ1-3; no clear D gene. CDR3 length equals 13 residues. Deletions cut 5 bases from V and 6 bases from J, with 11 bases between. Germline CDR1 and CDR2: MNHNY and SVGAGI (reference sequence). CDR3 coding DNA: TGTGCCAGCAGTGAGCCTGATCTAAACACCATATATTTT. Amino acid sequence: CASSEPDLNTIYF.

The V and J genes are TRBV9 and TRBJ1-4; D ambiguous. V dropped 0 bases and J dropped 6 bases, with 9 bases sitting between them. Per the germline V gene, CDR1 is SGDLS and CDR2 is YYNGEE. The CDR3 is made up of 14 amino acids. As DNA, the CDR3 is TGTGCCAGCAGCGTAGATCCGAGGGATGAAAAACTGTTTTTT. Translation: CASSVDPRDEKLFF.

This clone was observed a few times. V usage is TRBV19 and J usage is TRBJ2-2; a weak D match, TRBD2 (5 bases). Germline CDR1 is LNHDA and CDR2 is SQIVND (reference sequence). Trimming removed 4 bases from V and 6 bases from J, with 12 bases in between. CDR3 length: 14 residues. The CDR3 region is CASSSRGNAGELFF. The CDR3 DNA reads TGTGCCAGTAGTAGCCGGGGAAACGCCGGGGAGCTGTTTTTT.